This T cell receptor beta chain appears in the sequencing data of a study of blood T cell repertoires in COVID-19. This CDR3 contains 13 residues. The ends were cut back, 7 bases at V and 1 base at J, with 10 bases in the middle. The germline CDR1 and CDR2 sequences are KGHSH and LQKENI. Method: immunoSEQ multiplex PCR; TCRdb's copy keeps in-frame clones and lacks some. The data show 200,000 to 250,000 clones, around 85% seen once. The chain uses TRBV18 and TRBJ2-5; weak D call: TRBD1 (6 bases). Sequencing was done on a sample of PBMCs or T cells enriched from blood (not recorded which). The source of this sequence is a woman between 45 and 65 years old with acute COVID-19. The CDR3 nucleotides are TGTGCCAGCTTCACGACAGGCCAAGAGACCCAGTACTTC. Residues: CASFTTGQETQYF. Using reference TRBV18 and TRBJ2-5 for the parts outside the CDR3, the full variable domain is NAGVMQNPRHLVRRRGQEARLRCSPMKGHSHVYWYRQLPEEGLKFMVYLQKENIIDESGMPKERFSAEFPKEGPSILRIQQVVRGDSAAYFCASFTTGQETQYFGPGTRLLVL.